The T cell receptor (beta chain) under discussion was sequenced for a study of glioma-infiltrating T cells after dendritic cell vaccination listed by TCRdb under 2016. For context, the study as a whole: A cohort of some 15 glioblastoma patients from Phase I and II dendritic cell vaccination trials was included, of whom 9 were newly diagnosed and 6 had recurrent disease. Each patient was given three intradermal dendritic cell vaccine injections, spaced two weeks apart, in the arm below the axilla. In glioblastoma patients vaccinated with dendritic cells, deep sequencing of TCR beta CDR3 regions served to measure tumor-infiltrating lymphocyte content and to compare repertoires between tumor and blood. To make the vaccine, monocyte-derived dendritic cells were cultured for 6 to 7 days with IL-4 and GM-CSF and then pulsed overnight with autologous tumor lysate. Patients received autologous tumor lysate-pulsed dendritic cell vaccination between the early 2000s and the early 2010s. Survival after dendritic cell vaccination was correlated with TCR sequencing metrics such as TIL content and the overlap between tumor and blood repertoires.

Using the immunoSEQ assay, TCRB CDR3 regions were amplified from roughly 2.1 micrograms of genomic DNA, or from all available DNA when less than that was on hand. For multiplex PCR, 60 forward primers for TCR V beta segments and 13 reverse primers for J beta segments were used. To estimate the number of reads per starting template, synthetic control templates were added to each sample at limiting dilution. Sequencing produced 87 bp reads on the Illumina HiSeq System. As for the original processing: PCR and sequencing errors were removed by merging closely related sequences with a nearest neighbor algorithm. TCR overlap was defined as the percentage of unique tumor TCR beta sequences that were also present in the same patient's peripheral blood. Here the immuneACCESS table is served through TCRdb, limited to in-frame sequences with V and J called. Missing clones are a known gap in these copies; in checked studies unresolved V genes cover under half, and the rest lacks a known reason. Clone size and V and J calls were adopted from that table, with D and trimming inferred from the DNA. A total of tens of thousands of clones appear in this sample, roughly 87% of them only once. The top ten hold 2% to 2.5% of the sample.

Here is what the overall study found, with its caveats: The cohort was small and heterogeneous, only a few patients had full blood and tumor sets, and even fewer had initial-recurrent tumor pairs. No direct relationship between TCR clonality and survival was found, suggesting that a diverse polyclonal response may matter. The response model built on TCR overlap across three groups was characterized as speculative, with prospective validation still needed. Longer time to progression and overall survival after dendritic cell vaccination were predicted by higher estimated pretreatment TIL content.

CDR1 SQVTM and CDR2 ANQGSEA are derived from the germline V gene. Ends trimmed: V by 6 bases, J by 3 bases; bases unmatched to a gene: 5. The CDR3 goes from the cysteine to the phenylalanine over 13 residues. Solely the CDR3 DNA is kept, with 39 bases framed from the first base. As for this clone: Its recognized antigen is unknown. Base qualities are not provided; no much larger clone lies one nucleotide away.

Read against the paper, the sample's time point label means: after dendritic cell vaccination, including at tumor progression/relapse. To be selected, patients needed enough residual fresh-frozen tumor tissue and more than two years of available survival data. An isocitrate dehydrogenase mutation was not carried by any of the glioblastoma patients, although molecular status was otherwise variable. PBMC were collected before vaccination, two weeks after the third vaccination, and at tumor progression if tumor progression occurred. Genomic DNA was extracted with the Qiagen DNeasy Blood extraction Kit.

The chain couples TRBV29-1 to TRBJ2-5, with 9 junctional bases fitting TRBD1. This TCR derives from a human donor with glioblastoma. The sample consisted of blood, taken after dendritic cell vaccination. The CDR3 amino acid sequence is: CSVLGQGKETQYF. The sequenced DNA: TGCAGCGTCTTGGGACAGGGTAAAGAGACCCAGTACTTC.